The sequence of this T cell receptor beta chain was determined in a study of T-cell memory formation after mild COVID-19. This clonotype was seen ten or more times. TCRdb independently ran MiXCR on the 5' RACE reads; one entry per CDR3 protein. The sample has over 400,000 distinct CDR3 sequences, about 22% seen once. The specimen sequenced was PBMCs or a T cell subset sorted from them (not recorded which). This clonotype was sampled from an adult woman who had mild COVID-19 (a few samples of this study predate the infection). Cell type and time point are not known.

The CDR3 protein is CASSPQGDYGYTF. DNA for the CDR3: TGTGCCAGCAGTCCTCAGGGGGACTATGGCTACACCTTC. The rearrangement links TRBV18 to TRBJ1-2; 7 nucleotides align to TRBD1. The CDR3 is 13 amino acids. V was pared by 8 bases and J by 3 bases, with 6 bases of the junction left unmatched. Per the germline V gene, CDR1 is KGHSH and CDR2 is LQKENI.